This TCR beta chain was recovered during a study of cytomegalovirus exposure and HLA in healthy donors. The overall study: Within the Caucasian-associated ancestry cluster were under 85% of the approximately 400 genotyped donors.

Primers for the PCR totalled 60 Vbeta and 13 Jbeta. Clones were read by immunoSEQ multiplex PCR, and TCRdb kept only the in-frame ones, dropping some. Of over 150,000 clones listed, just under 80% are singletons. The germline V gene has CDR1 SGHKS and CDR2 YYEKEE (reference sequence). The junction had 10 bases not matched to a gene; V was cut back by 0 bases and J by 6 bases. CDR3 length: 16 amino acids. V gene TRBV5-5 combines with J gene TRBJ2-7; 9 bases are a match to TRBD2. Sequenced material: PBMCs. The receptor comes from a woman aged 45-65 years in good health and CMV-seropositive. The CDR3 loop is CASSLGPSGDSLEQYF. The CDR3 region has the DNA TGTGCCAGCAGCTTGGGGCCTAGCGGGGACTCCCTCGAGCAGTACTTC.